A selection of T cell receptor beta chains follows, all from one sample in a study of radiotherapy plus CTLA-4 blockade in lung cancer. Clones were sequenced by immunoSEQ multiplex PCR, and TCRdb holds only the in-frame ones, with some missing. The table records tens of thousands of clones, 70% to 80% of them present only once. This material consisted of peripheral blood, taken from a patient treated with radiotherapy plus ipilimumab. Receptors originate from a human donor with non-small cell lung cancer who had a complete response to radiotherapy plus ipilimumab. CDR3s include the opening cysteine and the closing phenylalanine or tryptophan. The D gene is left open where the match is weak. A clone size is listed for some rows: how often the clone was seen (once, few, many), or a class if it is expanded.

>TRBJ2-7|once|TRBV2|NA
CASSDISAGSYEQYF
TGTGCCAGCAGTGATATCTCCGCGGGATCCTACGAGCAGTACTTC
>TRBJ2-5|NA|TRBV7-7|NA
CASSLAEQSETQYF
TGTGCTAGCAGCTTAGCAGAACAGTCAGAGACCCAGTACTTC
>TRBJ2-6|NA|TRBV7-2|TRBD1
CASSPGTVIVAGANVLTF
TGTGCCAGCAGCCCAGGGACAGTAATAGTCGCTGGGGCCAACGTCCTGACTTTC
>TRBJ2-7|few|TRBV30|TRBD2
CAWSGPGGEQYF
TGTGCCTGGAGTGGGCCGGGGGGCGAGCAGTACTTC
>TRBJ2-1|NA|TRBV15|TRBD2
CATSRGGTGLAGNEQFF
TGTGCCACCAGCAGAGGTGGTACGGGACTAGCAGGGAATGAGCAGTTCTTC
>TRBJ1-2|NA|TRBV14|NA
CASSQELGYGYTF
TGTGCCAGCAGCCAAGAATTGGGTTATGGCTACACCTTC
>TRBJ2-7|NA|TRBV18|NA
CASSRDTSYEQYF
TGTGCCAGCTCCCGGGACACCTCCTACGAGCAGTACTTC
>TRBJ2-3|NA|TRBV5-1|TRBD2
CASSAATSDTDTQYF
TGCGCCAGCAGCGCTGCGACTAGCGACACAGATACGCAGTATTTT
>TRBJ2-7|NA|TRBV11-2|NA
CASSQGGSPTEQYF
TGTGCCAGCAGCCAAGGTGGTAGTCCTACCGAGCAGTACTTC
>TRBJ2-1|NA|TRBV27|NA
CASSLWQGGMNNEQFF
TGTGCCAGCAGTTTGTGGCAGGGGGGCATGAACAATGAGCAGTTCTTC
>TRBJ2-7|NA|TRBV30|NA
CAWSSGWGGEQYF
TGTGCCTGGAGCAGCGGATGGGGAGGCGAGCAGTACTTC
>TRBJ1-1|NA|TRBV11-3|NA
CASSFRQRTGLNTEAFF
TGTGCCAGCAGCTTCCGACAGAGAACAGGGCTGAACACTGAAGCTTTCTTT
>TRBJ2-6|few|TRBV19|NA
CASSTIYSGANVLTF
TGTGCCAGTAGTACCATCTACTCTGGGGCCAACGTCCTGACTTTC
>TRBJ1-2|NA|TRBV7-9|NA
CASSQTGSVYGYTF
TGTGCCAGCAGCCAAACAGGGTCGGTCTATGGCTACACCTTC
>TRBJ1-1|few|TRBV19|NA
CASSNRQRQFEAFF
TGTGCCAGTAGTAACAGACAGAGGCAATTTGAAGCTTTCTTT
>TRBJ1-1|NA|TRBV25-1|NA
CASSGVRPTSNTEAFF
TGTGCCAGCAGTGGCGTCAGACCGACCTCGAACACTGAAGCTTTCTTT
>TRBJ1-3|NA|TRBV13|NA
CASSSTGRTSGNTIYF
TGTGCCAGCAGCTCAACAGGGAGGACCTCTGGAAACACCATATATTTT
>TRBJ2-1|NA|TRBV28|NA
CASSERDRVAQFF
TGTGCCAGCAGTGAACGGGACCGCGTGGCGCAGTTCTTC
>TRBJ2-3|NA|TRBV5-8|NA
CASSPSLGTLADTQYF
TGTGCCAGCAGCCCTTCCCTTGGGACTCTTGCAGATACGCAGTATTTT
>TRBJ2-1|NA|TRBV30|NA
CAWSQGGEQFF
TGTGCCTGGAGTCAGGGGGGTGAGCAGTTCTTC